The 13 T cell receptor beta chains listed next were all sequenced from one sample in a study of blood T cell repertoires in COVID-19. Clones were read by immunoSEQ multiplex PCR, and TCRdb kept only the in-frame ones, dropping some. The sample has about 230,000 clones; 65% to 90% are singletons. The material sequenced was peripheral blood. These receptors all come from a woman aged 40 to 50 who had recovered from COVID-19.

The rearrangement joins TRBV18 to TRBJ1-1; perhaps TRBD1 as D (5 bases). The CDR3 extends over 16 amino acids. V was clipped by 3 bases and J by 0 bases, with 14 bases between them. CDR1 is KGHSH, CDR2 LQKENI, per germline. CDR3 residues: CASSPLDIRMNTEAFF. For the CDR3, the DNA is TGTGCCAGCTCACCTTTGGACATTCGTATGAACACTGAAGCTTTCTTT.

The V gene is TRBV7-8, the J gene TRBJ2-1; D gene unclear. This CDR3 is 12 amino acids long. Trimming stripped 5 bases from V and 8 bases from J, with 10 bases between. Germline values: CDR1 SGHVS, CDR2 FQNEAQ. CDR3 sequence (DNA): TGTGCCAGCAGCCGCGATAGCCATGAGCAGTTCTTC. It encodes CASSRDSHEQFF. The full variable domain, completed using reference TRBV7-8 and TRBJ2-1, is GAGVSQSPRYKVAKRGQDVALRCDPISGHVSLFWYQQALGQGPEFLTYFQNEAQLDKSGLPSDRFFAERPEGSVSTLKIQRTQQEDSAVYLCASSRDSHEQFFGPGTRLTVL.

This sequence joins TRBV5-6 and TRBJ2-2; tentatively, D is TRBD1 (5 bases). The germline CDR1 and CDR2 sequences are SGHDT and YYEEEE. This CDR3 has 14 amino acids. Deletions cut 6 bases from V and 2 bases from J, with 11 bases between. Written as DNA, the CDR3 is TGTGCCAGCATATGGCAGGGCAACACCGGGGAGCTGTTTTTT. Its translation: CASIWQGNTGELFF.

The chain combines TRBV5-6 with TRBJ2-4; the D gene is possibly TRBD1 (6 bases). Trimming removed 7 bases from V and 8 bases from J, with 16 bases in between. The germline CDR1 and CDR2 sequences are SGHDT and YYEEEE. This CDR3 is built from 13 residues. The CDR3 protein is CASRLQGVDIQYF. CDR3 nucleotide sequence: TGTGCCAGCCGACTACAGGGAGTGGACATTCAGTACTTC. Together with reference TRBV5-6 and TRBJ2-4, the CDR3 gives the full variable domain: DAGVTQSPTHLIKTRGQQVTLRCSPKSGHDTVSWYQQALGQGPQFIFQYYEEEERQRGNFPDRFSGHQFPNYSSELNVNALLLGDSALYLCASRLQGVDIQYFGAGTRLSVL.

The chain has TRBV4-3 and TRBJ1-2; D unresolved. Germline V gene data show CDR1 as LGHNA and CDR2 as YSLEER. V shed 1 base and J shed 4 bases, with 10 bases lying between them. There are 14 residues in the CDR3. CDR3 protein: CASSQVTEGYGYTF. DNA of the CDR3: TGCGCCAGCAGCCAAGTAACGGAGGGCTATGGCTACACCTTC.

The rearrangement links TRBV24-1 to TRBJ2-5, with TRBD1 as a possible D gene (6 bases). CDR1 and CDR2 (germline): KGHDR, SFDVKD. This CDR3 is built from 14 residues. Trimming stripped 4 bases from V and 1 base from J, with 9 bases between. CDR3 protein: CATSDPRGQETQYF. In DNA, the CDR3 is TGTGCCACCAGTGACCCCAGGGGCCAAGAGACCCAGTACTTC.

This chain joins TRBV5-4 and TRBJ1-4; TRBD1 is a possible D gene (5 bases). Deletions cut 0 bases from V and 4 bases from J, with 7 bases between. CDR1 is SGHNT and CDR2 is YYREEE in the germline V gene (reference sequence). The CDR3 covers 14 residues. The CDR3, as DNA: TGTGCCAGCAGCTTGGAGACAGTTAATGAAAAACTGTTTTTT. Translation gives CASSLETVNEKLFF.

The rearrangement joins TRBV28 to TRBJ1-1, with a weak D call TRBD1 (5 bases). CDR1 and CDR2 from the germline V gene are MDHEN and SYDVKM. V lost 7 bases, J lost 5 bases, and 11 bases lay in between. CDR3 length: 12 residues. The CDR3 DNA sequence: TGTGCCAGCACCGACAAGGGGACTGAAGCTTTCTTT. Translating gives CASTDKGTEAFF. The full variable domain, in which reference TRBV28 and TRBJ1-1 provide the parts outside the CDR3, is DVKVTQSSRYLVKRTGEKVFLECVQDMDHENMFWYRQDPGLGLRLIYFSYDVKMKEKGDIPEGYSVSREKKERFSLILESASTNQTSMYLCASTDKGTEAFFGQGTRLTVV.

The chain has TRBV12-3 or TRBV12-4 and TRBJ2-5, with D possibly matching TRBD2 (7 bases). The length of the CDR3 is 13 residues. Trimming removed 5 bases from V and 9 bases from J, with 16 bases in between. The CDR3 protein is CASSGGAVRSQYF. The DNA of the CDR3 is TGTGCCAGCAGTGGGGGGGCCGTGAGGTCCCAGTACTTC.

This clone was seen only a few times. V and J are TRBV18 and TRBJ1-1; D is undetermined. This CDR3 spans 13 amino acids. Germline V gives CDR1 KGHSH, CDR2 LQKENI. V was clipped by 2 bases and J by 6 bases, with 10 bases between them. Here the CDR3 reads CASSPEMAPEAFF. CDR3 nucleotide sequence: TGTGCCAGCTCACCAGAAATGGCTCCTGAAGCTTTCTTT.

V usage is TRBV10-3 and J usage is TRBJ1-2; TRBD1 aligns across 8 bases. The CDR3 is made up of 14 amino acids. From germline, CDR1 is ENHRY and CDR2 SYGVKD. Trimming at V came to 6 bases and at J to 4 bases, leaving 7 bases not matched to a gene. Here the CDR3 DNA reads TGTGCCATCAGCGCAGGGGGCGCAGGCTATGGCTACACCTTC. Its protein product is CAISAGGAGYGYTF.

The V and J genes are TRBV30 and TRBJ1-6, with TRBD1 matching over 9 bases. V was pared by 2 bases and J by 14 bases, with 7 bases of the junction left unmatched. CDR1 and CDR2 from the germline V gene are GTSNPN and SVGIG (reference sequence). The CDR3 sequence is 13 residues long. CDR3 in amino acids: CAWSRMTGGALHF. The CDR3 DNA reads TGTGCCTGGAGTCGGATGACAGGGGGAGCCCTCCACTTT.

V gene TRBV7-2 combines with J gene TRBJ2-1; TRBD2 agrees at 7 bases. V shed 2 bases and J 9 bases; nucleotides not matched to a gene: 13. The CDR3 is 16 residues long. Germline values: CDR1 SGHTA, CDR2 FQGNSA. The CDR3 region is CASSLKVGGVAGEQFF. For the CDR3, the DNA is TGTGCCAGCAGCTTAAAGGTGGGGGGGGTAGCCGGTGAGCAGTTCTTC.